The 7 T cell receptor beta chains listed next were all sequenced from one sample in a study of blood T cell repertoires in COVID-19. Libraries were prepared by immunoSEQ multiplex PCR; TCRdb keeps only in-frame clonotypes and omits some of them. The sample consists of roughly 130,000 clones, more than 70% of them appearing once. What was sequenced was peripheral blood. These receptors all come from a man in his 70s with acute or convalescent COVID-19.

In this sample, this clone turned up a few times. The chain employs TRBV19 and TRBJ1-5; possibly TRBD1 for D (6 bases). CDR3 length: 14 residues. Germline CDR1 and CDR2: LNHDA and SQIVND (reference sequence). Trimming shortened V by 6 bases and J by 10 bases, and 19 bases separated the two germline ends. The CDR3: CASRPGHNRDPQHF. In nucleotides, the CDR3 is TGTGCCAGTAGGCCGGGACACAACAGGGATCCCCAGCATTTT. Filled out from reference TRBV19 and TRBJ1-5, the complete variable domain reads DGGITQSPKYLFRKEGQNVTLSCEQNLNHDAMYWYRQDPGQGLRLIYYSQIVNDFQKGDIAEGYSVSREKKESFPLTVTSAQKNPTAFYLCASRPGHNRDPQHFGDGTRLSIL.

The V and J genes are TRBV12-3 or TRBV12-4 and TRBJ1-2; unclear D gene. V lost 5 bases and J lost 7, with 11 bases in between. This CDR3 is 12 amino acids long. DNA for the CDR3: TGTGCCAGCAGTGCTCTCGGGGTTGGCTACACCTTC. It specifies CASSALGVGYTF.

The chain recombines TRBV7-2 with TRBJ2-7; the match to TRBD1 covers 10 bases. V lost 5 bases, J lost 2 bases, and 6 bases stayed unmatched. Germline assignment: CDR1 SGHTA and CDR2 FQGNSA. CDR3 size: 15 residues. The CDR3 coding sequence is TGTGCCAGCAGCGCACGGGACAGGGGCACCTACGAGCAGTACTTC. Translation: CASSARDRGTYEQYF.

J is TRBJ1-1 and V is TRBV21-1; the D call of TRBD1 is as the table states it, not checked on the DNA. TRBV21-1 is termed a pseudogene. The CDR3 spans 16 residues. The CDR3 DNA follows: TGTGCCAGCAGCCTCCTAAAGATACAGGCGAACACTGAAGCTTTCTTT. Translated, it gives CASSLLKIQANTEAFF.

The chain employs TRBV12-3 or TRBV12-4 and TRBJ1-2; D ambiguous. Trimming shortened V by 4 bases and J by 8 bases, and 14 bases separated the two germline ends. This CDR3 comprises 13 residues. The CDR3 loop is CASSSVGSRGYTF. The CDR3 DNA sequence: TGTGCCAGCAGTTCCGTCGGGTCGAGGGGCTACACCTTC.

The CDR3 protein is CASSQIGRGPKGGTEAFF. The CDR3 DNA is TGTGCCAGCAGCCAAATAGGAAGGGGACCTAAGGGGGGGACTGAAGCTTTCTTT. V and J are TRBV14 and TRBJ1-1, with D possibly being TRBD1 (6 bases). This CDR3 is built from 18 residues. Trimming removed 2 bases at V and 5 bases at J, with 24 bases between. CDR1 is SGHDN, CDR2 FVKESK, per germline.

V is TRBV6-2 or TRBV6-3 and J is TRBJ2-5, with 13 bases lining up with TRBD2. CDR1 is MNHEY and CDR2 is SVGEGT in the germline V gene. The length of the CDR3 is 16 residues. The V segment lost 4 bases and the J segment 0 bases; nucleotides outside the gene matches: 2. The CDR3 reads CASSSGLAGYQETQYF. In DNA form, the CDR3 reads TGTGCCAGCAGTTCGGGACTAGCGGGGTACCAAGAGACCCAGTACTTC.